The next 26 T cell receptor beta chains were all read from a single sample in a study of blood T cell repertoires in COVID-19. Data came from immunoSEQ multiplex PCR; TCRdb stores just in-frame clones and leaves some out. The profile shows some 230,000 clones, roughly four fifths of them singletons. Material for sequencing was peripheral blood. These TCRs come from a woman in her forties or fifties with acute or convalescent COVID-19.

The sample holds a few counts of this clone. This chain joins TRBV6-2 or TRBV6-3 and TRBJ1-4; 9 nucleotides line up with TRBD1. In germline, CDR1 is MNHEY, CDR2 SVGEGT. Germline trimming cut 5 bases from V and 0 bases from J; bases unmatched to any gene: 13. The CDR3 spans 19 residues. CDR3 in amino acids: CASSTSLGQGQTTNEKLFF. The CDR3 DNA reads TGTGCCAGCAGTACATCCCTTGGACAGGGGCAAACAACTAATGAAAAACTGTTTTTT.

V usage is TRBV19 and J usage is TRBJ1-1; 9 positions match TRBD1. Germline CDR1 LNHDA, CDR2 SQIVND (reference sequence). The CDR3 is 13 residues long. The V segment lost 8 bases and the J segment 10 bases; nucleotides outside the gene matches: 11. CDR3 sequence: CASRIQGAGRAFF. CDR3 nucleotides: TGTGCCAGTCGGATACAGGGGGCAGGTAGAGCTTTCTTT.

CDR3 DNA sequence: TGTGCCAGCACCGAATATGGCAGGGAGGTAGGGAGTACTGAAGCTTTCTTT. This gives the protein CASTEYGREVGSTEAFF. The chain recombines TRBV28 with TRBJ1-1; possible D gene TRBD1, 5 bases. In germline, CDR1 is MDHEN, CDR2 SYDVKM. Trimming left V 7 bases short and J 5 bases short, with 26 bases between. The CDR3 runs to 17 residues.

The V gene is TRBV5-1, the J gene TRBJ1-2, with a tentative D call TRBD1 (6 bases). Trimming stripped 2 bases from V and 4 bases from J, with 15 bases between. The CDR3 loop spans 15 amino acids. Per germline, CDR1 SGHRS and CDR2 YFSETQ. CDR3 region: CASSFSDGQPYGYTF. In nucleotides, the CDR3 is TGCGCCAGCAGCTTCTCCGACGGACAGCCCTATGGCTACACCTTC.

V gene TRBV5-1 combines with J gene TRBJ2-6, with TRBD2 matching 10 bases. The CDR3 extends over 19 amino acids. CDR1 and CDR2 (germline): SGHRS, YFSETQ. With V trimmed by 4 bases and J by 0 bases, 10 bases remained unmatched. CDR3 amino acids: CASSRAASGGSSGANVLTF. The CDR3 DNA reads TGCGCCAGCAGCCGGGCGGCTAGCGGGGGTTCCTCTGGGGCCAACGTCCTGACTTTC.

The chain employs TRBV6-2 or TRBV6-3 and TRBJ2-7; no firm D call. Germline CDR1 is MNHEY and CDR2 is SVGEGT. With 2 bases removed from V and 1 base from J, the gap between germline ends came to 9 bases. CDR3 size: 14 residues. The CDR3 nucleotides read TGTGCCAGCAGTTACGGGCCACCTTCCTACGAGCAGTACTTC. Amino acids: CASSYGPPSYEQYF.

This clone was detected only once. This sequence joins TRBV4-2 and TRBJ2-6; D uncertain. Between the trimmed V and J ends, which lost 1 base and 0 bases, there was a span of 13 bases. The germline V gene encodes CDR1 LGHNA and CDR2 YNFKEQ. CDR3 size: 18 residues. The CDR3 spells CASSQGSSSGSGANVLTF. The CDR3 DNA follows: TGTGCCAGCAGCCAAGGCAGCTCATCGGGCTCTGGGGCCAACGTCCTGACTTTC.

This chain links TRBV5-1 with TRBJ2-7; D is possibly TRBD1 (6 bases). V was cut by 4 bases and J by 6 bases, with 20 bases left in between. Germline V gene sequence: CDR1 SGHRS, CDR2 YFSETQ. This CDR3 contains 15 residues. CDR3 DNA sequence: TGCGCCAGCAGCCAGGACGTAACAGGGTCCGGCGAGCAGTACTTC. Translating gives CASSQDVTGSGEQYF.

J is TRBJ2-1 and V is TRBV6-5; 10 bases map to TRBD2. Germline loops: CDR1 MNHEY, CDR2 SVGAGI. This CDR3 has 14 residues. The CDR3 coding sequence is TGTGCTATAATATTAGCGGGGGGATACAATGAGCAGTTCTTC. Residues: CAIILAGGYNEQFF.

This chain links TRBV11-2 with TRBJ2-7; 11 positions agree with TRBD2. V gave up 3 bases and J gave up 6 bases; unmatched junction bases: 4. The CDR3 loop spans 14 amino acids. The V gene's germline CDR1 is SGHAT and CDR2 FQNNGV. This CDR3 is CASSFSGRAAEQYF. The CDR3 coding sequence is TGTGCCAGCAGCTTTAGCGGGAGGGCCGCCGAGCAGTACTTC.

The chain employs TRBV28 and TRBJ2-5; 11 bases map to TRBD2. Losses at the gene ends were 1 base for V and 5 bases for J; bases not matched to a gene: 6. Germline values: CDR1 MDHEN, CDR2 SYDVKM. The CDR3 sequence is 16 residues long. The DNA of the CDR3 is TGTGCCAGCAGTTTATCACTAGCGGGAGACGGGGAGACCCAGTACTTC. It is translated as CASSLSLAGDGETQYF.

The rearrangement links TRBV11-2 to TRBJ2-5; the match to TRBD2 covers 8 bases. The CDR3 is 16 amino acids. Per germline, CDR1 SGHAT and CDR2 FQNNGV. V shed 6 bases and J 5 bases; nucleotides not matched to a gene: 14. The CDR3 here is CASRKLAGLTHETQYF. CDR3 bases: TGTGCCAGCAGAAAATTAGCGGGGCTTACCCACGAGACCCAGTACTTC.

This sequence joins TRBV6-1 and TRBJ2-7; the match to TRBD2 covers 12 bases. This CDR3 is built from 17 residues. Trimming took 0 bases from V and 5 from J; bases not matched to a gene: 8. The germline gives CDR1 MNHNS, CDR2 SASEGT. CDR3 bases: TGTGCCAGCAGTGAAGCGCGGCTAGCGGGAGGGGGAGACGAGCAGTACTTC. Its protein product is CASSEARLAGGGDEQYF.

The rearrangement uses TRBV28 and TRBJ2-7; D might be TRBD1 (6 bases). Germline loops: CDR1 MDHEN, CDR2 SYDVKM. The CDR3 spans 16 residues. V was cut by 3 bases and J by 2 bases, with 17 bases left in between. The DNA for the CDR3 is TGTGCCAGCAGTTTTCGGTCCAGGGGCTTAACCTACGAGCAGTACTTC. Its translation: CASSFRSRGLTYEQYF.

This clone has a handful of counts. J is TRBJ2-3 and V is TRBV6-5; 7 nucleotides align to TRBD1. The CDR3 has 13 amino acids. The germline gives CDR1 MNHEY, CDR2 SVGAGI. J was trimmed by 6 bases and V by 7 bases; bases with no gene match: 7. The CDR3 DNA follows: TGTGCCAGCAATAGGGGGCCGGGGGATACGCAGTATTTT. Protein product: CASNRGPGDTQYF.

The chain has TRBV5-8 and TRBJ2-1, with a weak D call TRBD2 (6 bases). CDR1 is SGHTS and CDR2 is YDEGEE in the germline V gene. CDR3 length equals 12 residues. V was cut by 0 bases and J by 10 bases, with 8 bases left in between. The CDR3 is CASSLVAGEQFF. The CDR3 nucleotides read TGTGCCAGCAGCTTGGTCGCGGGGGAGCAGTTCTTC.

V and J are TRBV24-1 and TRBJ2-7; the D gene is possibly TRBD2 (5 bases). This CDR3 is built from 13 residues. V lost 0 bases and J lost 5, with 7 bases in between. CDR1 and CDR2 (germline): KGHDR, SFDVKD. DNA of the CDR3: TGTGCCACCAGTGATTTGGAGGGAAACGAGCAGTACTTC. This encodes CATSDLEGNEQYF.

The chain employs TRBV30 and TRBJ1-1, with D uncertain. CDR3 length equals 13 residues. The germline CDR1 and CDR2 sequences are GTSNPN and SVGIG (reference sequence). Trimming left V 0 bases short and J 1 base short, with 6 bases between. This CDR3 reads CAWSVQPNTEAFF. DNA of the CDR3: TGTGCCTGGAGTGTACAGCCGAACACTGAAGCTTTCTTT.

This rearrangement joins TRBV27 to TRBJ2-7; perhaps TRBD2 as D (5 bases). Germline V gene data show CDR1 as MNHEY and CDR2 as SMNVEV (reference sequence). V gave up 6 bases and J gave up 0 bases, with 12 bases separating them. The CDR3 consists of 14 residues. The CDR3 DNA sequence: TGTGCCAGCAGGATTAGCGAAAGCTCCTACGAGCAGTACTTC. Amino acid sequence: CASRISESSYEQYF.

This clone was detected a few times. The chain uses TRBV2 and TRBJ2-7, with TRBD2 identical over 7 bases. The CDR3 sequence is 14 residues long. With 5 bases clipped from V and 3 bases from J, the junction kept 7 bases outside the gene matches. Germline CDR1 and CDR2: SNHLY and FYNNEI. The CDR3 sequence: CASSPAGNIYEQYF. In DNA, the CDR3 is TGTGCCAGCAGTCCAGCGGGAAACATCTACGAGCAGTACTTC.

The V call is TRBV29-1, the J call TRBJ1-1; D gene unclear. Germline CDR1 and CDR2: SQVTM and ANQGSEA. Deletions cut 5 bases from V and 2 bases from J, with 12 bases between. The CDR3 contains 13 residues. CDR3 in amino acids: CSVTFGVNTEAFF. CDR3 sequence (DNA): TGCAGCGTTACTTTCGGGGTAAACACTGAAGCTTTCTTT. Full variable domain (outside the CDR3, taken from reference TRBV29-1 and TRBJ1-1): SAVISQKPSRDICQRGTSLTIQCQVDSQVTMMFWYRQQPGQSLTLIATANQGSEATYESGFVIDKFPISRPNLTFSTLTVSNMSPEDSSIYLCSVTFGVNTEAFFGQGTRLTVV.

This chain links TRBV28 with TRBJ1-6, with 7 bases identical to TRBD1. The J segment lost 7 bases and the V segment lost 6 bases, leaving 9 bases of the junction unmatched. The CDR3 covers 15 residues. The germline V gene encodes CDR1 MDHEN and CDR2 SYDVKM. The CDR3 DNA reads TGTGCCAGCAGCCCGACCCGACAGGGCAATTCACCCCTCCACTTT. Its protein product is CASSPTRQGNSPLHF.

This chain links TRBV19 with TRBJ1-5; D perhaps matches TRBD1 (6 bases). Germline loops: CDR1 LNHDA, CDR2 SQIVND (reference sequence). This CDR3 has 15 amino acids. Deletions cut 3 bases from V and 6 bases from J, with 15 bases between. CDR3 in amino acids: CASSIFGGAGQPQHF. CDR3 bases: TGTGCCAGTAGTATCTTTGGGGGGGCCGGTCAGCCCCAGCATTTT.

The chain uses TRBV4-2 and TRBJ2-3, with D possibly matching TRBD2 (6 bases). Per germline, CDR1 LGHNA and CDR2 YNFKEQ. The V end lost 0 bases, the J end lost 6 bases, and 13 bases lay between the germline ends. This CDR3 is 15 amino acids long. The CDR3 sequence is CASSQEEGASDTQYF. In DNA, the CDR3 is TGTGCCAGCAGCCAAGAGGAGGGTGCTAGCGATACGCAGTATTTT.

V usage is TRBV3-1 (or the pseudogene TRBV3-2) and J usage is TRBJ1-2; a weak D match, TRBD1 (5 bases). Germline values: CDR1 LGHDT, CDR2 YNNKEL (reference sequence). CDR3 length: 13 residues. V lost 7 bases and J 5 bases, leaving 14 bases between the germline ends. The CDR3, as DNA: TGTGCCAGCACCTCAGGGCCCAATTATGGCTACACCTTC. This encodes CASTSGPNYGYTF.

In regard to this clone: Germline and junction disagree at one end, which may indicate a read error. The genes are TRBV7-7 and TRBJ2-5; 8 nucleotides agree with TRBD2. The CDR3 covers 15 residues. CDR1 is SSHAT, CDR2 FNYEAQ, per germline (reference sequence). In DNA, the CDR3 is TGTGCTAGCAGCTTAATCGGGGGGGGCGGAGAGACCCAGTACTTC. Its translation is CASSLIGGGGETQYF.